This paragraph covers one T cell receptor beta chain sequence. Source study methods: It was from reference gene primer amplification that nucleated cell counts were estimated. This table comes from immunoSEQ multiplex PCR, and its TCRdb copy is limited to in-frame clones, with some not included. V, J and clone size are those of that table, while D and trimming were read from the DNA. Of about 75,000 clones listed, 90% are singletons. CDR3 length: 14 residues. The V end was cut by 2 bases, the J end by 3 bases, with 10 bases between. Per germline, CDR1 SGHTA and CDR2 FQGNSA. The data derive from a study of blood T cell repertoires in COVID-19.

The material sequenced was peripheral blood. This sequence was found in a human donor in a cohort sampled during active COVID-19. The chain has TRBV7-2 and TRBJ2-5; weak D call: TRBD1 (5 bases). CDR3 in DNA: TGTGCCAGCAGCTTAATCGCAGGGAAAGAGACCCAGTACTTC. It yields the protein CASSLIAGKETQYF.